Below are 14 T cell receptor beta chains sequenced from a single sample in a study of T cells after yellow fever vaccination. TCRdb passed the 5' RACE reads through MiXCR, listing each CDR3 protein once. This sample yields about 430,000 distinct CDR3 sequences, of which 15% to 20% are seen a single time; 15% to 20% belongs to the top ten. Sequences were derived from PBMCs, sampled before the yellow fever booster vaccination. The receptors stem from a young man who received the YFV17D yellow fever vaccine.

Only a few counts were recorded for this clonotype. The chain combines TRBV6-5 with TRBJ1-2; TRBD1 is a possible D gene (5 bases). The CDR3 sequence is 16 residues long. Germline CDR1 and CDR2: MNHEY and SVGAGI. Trimming cost V 0 bases and J 0 bases, with 11 bases left between them. Here the CDR3 reads CASSYSSGLANYGYTF. CDR3 sequence (DNA): TGTGCCAGCAGTTACTCGTCAGGGTTGGCTAACTATGGCTACACCTTC.

This clonotype was recorded a few times. This chain joins TRBV6-5 and TRBJ2-3; D is unclear. The CDR3 is 14 amino acids. The ends were cut back, 0 bases at V and 6 bases at J, with 10 bases in the middle. Germline-derived CDR1 and CDR2 are MNHEY and SVGAGI. CDR3 residues: CASSYSWASDTQYF. Here the CDR3 DNA reads TGTGCCAGCAGTTACTCCTGGGCCTCCGATACGCAGTATTTT.

This rearrangement joins TRBV20-1 to TRBJ2-7, with TRBD1 identical over 9 bases. This CDR3 spans 13 amino acids. From germline, CDR1 is DFQATT and CDR2 SNEGSKA (reference sequence). J gave up 7 bases and V 6 bases, and 10 bases lay outside the gene matches. The CDR3 DNA reads as TGCAGTGCAACATACAGGGGGCATAATGAGCAGTACGTC. It specifies CSATYRGHNEQYV.

This clonotype was picked up a small number of times. The chain uses TRBV12-3 or TRBV12-4 and TRBJ1-2; D is uncertain. The CDR3 contains 13 residues. V gave up 5 bases and J gave up 8 bases, with 15 bases separating them. The CDR3 region has the DNA TGTGCCAGCAGTATGACGGCGGTCGAGGGCTACACCTTC. Translation gives CASSMTAVEGYTF.

The table lists this clonotype with a few counts. The V gene is TRBV7-3, the J gene TRBJ1-1; TRBD1 might be the D (6 bases). V was pared by 4 bases and J by 4 bases, with 10 bases between. CDR3 length: 13 amino acids. Germline CDR1 and CDR2: SGHTA and FQGTGA. The CDR3 DNA sequence: TGTGCCAGCAGCTCGTTACAGGGCACTGAAGCTTTCTTT. This translates into CASSSLQGTEAFF.

V gene TRBV20-1 combines with J gene TRBJ2-7; TRBD1 might be the D (5 bases). The CDR3 length is 16 residues. CDR1 and CDR2 from the germline V gene are DFQATT and SNEGSKA (reference sequence). Between the trimmed V and J ends, which lost 0 bases and 2 bases, there was a span of 17 bases. This CDR3 is CSARDGATLGPYEQYV. CDR3 DNA sequence: TGCAGTGCTAGAGATGGGGCGACACTGGGTCCCTACGAGCAGTACGTC.

This clonotype was recorded a few times. The chain couples TRBV5-1 to TRBJ2-7; TRBD2 aligns across 9 bases. The CDR3 is made up of 14 amino acids. Trimming took 8 bases from V and 1 from J; bases not matched to a gene: 7. Germline loops: CDR1 SGHRS, CDR2 YFSETQ. CDR3 coding DNA: TGCGCCAGTCCGAGCGGGGGGCCTTCCTACGAGCAGTACTTC. It specifies CASPSGGPSYEQYF.

This clonotype was observed a single time. CDR3: CATSRDRGSNSPLHF. In DNA form, the CDR3 reads TGTGCCACCAGCAGAGACAGGGGCTCTAATTCACCCCTCCACTTT. The chain joins TRBV15 to TRBJ1-6; D possibly corresponds to TRBD1 (6 bases). V dropped 0 bases and J dropped 6 bases, with 9 bases sitting between them. This CDR3 comprises 15 residues. Germline CDR1 reads LNHNV; CDR2 reads YYDKDF (reference sequence).

The V call is TRBV7-8, the J call TRBJ2-7; D is possibly TRBD2 (6 bases). V lost 5 bases, J lost 0 bases, and 17 bases lay in between. The CDR3 extends over 16 amino acids. The germline V gene encodes CDR1 SGHVS and CDR2 FQNEAQ. The CDR3 protein is CASSLGAMGGSYEQYV. In DNA, the CDR3 is TGTGCCAGCAGCCTCGGCGCAATGGGGGGCTCCTACGAGCAGTACGTC.

V usage is TRBV7-9 and J usage is TRBJ2-1; either TRBD1 or TRBD2 may supply D (5 bases each). The germline CDR1 and CDR2 sequences are SEHNR and FQNEAQ (reference sequence). The V end lost 1 base, the J end lost 7 bases, and 20 bases lay between the germline ends. This CDR3 comprises 17 residues. CDR3 sequence (DNA): TGTGCCAGCAGCTTAGGGGGACCCTCAGGGTTCGGTAATGAGCAGTTCTTC. As protein: CASSLGGPSGFGNEQFF.

The chain combines TRBV6-6 with TRBJ1-6; D ambiguous. Germline assignment: CDR1 MNHNY and CDR2 SVGAGI (reference sequence). The length of the CDR3 is 14 residues. V dropped 5 bases and J dropped 6 bases, with 11 bases sitting between them. CDR3 sequence (DNA): TGTGCCAGCAGTCCCATCCCGATTAATTCACCCCTCCACTTT. It is translated as CASSPIPINSPLHF.

This clonotype was recorded many times. The chain employs TRBV7-9 and TRBJ1-4; TRBD1 aligns across 9 bases. V was clipped by 4 bases and J by 0 bases; unmatched bases: 18. Germline-derived CDR1 and CDR2 are SEHNR and FQNEAQ (reference sequence). CDR3 length: 21 residues. The CDR3 nucleotides read TGTGCCAGCAGCTCTTACACCGGGACAGGGACTACCCCCACAACTAATGAAAAACTGTTTTTT. Residues: CASSSYTGTGTTPTTNEKLFF.

There are a few counts of this clonotype. The V call is TRBV20-1, the J call TRBJ2-5; 7 positions match TRBD1. The CDR3 extends over 13 amino acids. Germline lookup yields CDR1 DFQATT and CDR2 SNEGSKA (reference sequence). The V segment lost 1 base and the J segment 5 bases; nucleotides outside the gene matches: 4. CDR3 bases: TGCAGTGCTAGAGGAGGGGGCAGGGAGACCCAGTACTTC. Translated, it gives CSARGGGRETQYF.

The rearrangement joins TRBV21-1 to TRBJ2-1; TRBD2, the table's D call, lacks a check against the DNA. TRBV21-1 corresponds to a pseudogene. CDR3 length equals 17 residues. CDR3 in DNA: TGTGCCAGCAGCAAAGTGGCTAGCGACAGCTCCTACAATGAGCAGTTCTTC. It is translated as CASSKVASDSSYNEQFF.